This TCR beta chain was observed in a study of blood T cell repertoires in COVID-19. Across the whole study: COVID-19 samples collected from the United States, Italy and Spain covered acute and convalescent phases. T cells, B-cell-depleted T cells, or PBMCs supplied cDNA or gDNA.

Symptom resolution, clearance, or two negative PCRs marked donors in Cohort 3 as recovered. Per germline, CDR1 SGHDT and CDR2 YYEEEE. The V end lost 3 bases, the J end lost 0 bases, and 22 bases lay between the germline ends. The CDR3 consists of 19 residues. The protocol was immunoSEQ multiplex PCR, while the TCRdb copy is restricted to in-frame clones and leaves out a portion. The sample carries 140,000 or so clones, about four fifths recorded once. This chain joins TRBV5-6 and TRBJ2-1; tentative D call: TRBD2 (6 bases). The receptor's source is a man between 50 and 59 years old who had recovered from COVID-19. Sequencing was done on a sample of PBMCs or T cells enriched from blood (not recorded which). CDR3 DNA sequence: TGTGCCAGCAGCTCCTCCGGAGCGGGTGCCCTCAGCTCCTACAATGAGCAGTTCTTC. It is translated as CASSSSGAGALSSYNEQFF.